The 3 T cell receptor beta chains given below trace back to one sample, sequenced in a study of blood T cell repertoires in COVID-19. TCRdb's table, derived via immunoSEQ multiplex PCR, lists solely in-frame clones and lacks some. The data contain roughly 250,000 clones, around 89% of them singletons. Source material: peripheral blood. The source of these receptors is a man aged 25-45 years with acute or convalescent COVID-19.

The chain recombines TRBV18 with TRBJ2-5; 8 nucleotides align to TRBD1. The V gene's germline CDR1 is KGHSH and CDR2 LQKENI. The V gene end was trimmed by 3 bases and the J gene end by 5 bases; junction bases not matched to a gene: 8. CDR3 length: 15 residues. The CDR3 coding sequence is TGTGCCAGCTCACCCGGACAGGGATCCCGGGAGACCCAGTACTTC. It specifies CASSPGQGSRETQYF. The full variable domain, its missing parts supplied by reference TRBV18 and TRBJ2-5, is NAGVMQNPRHLVRRRGQEARLRCSPMKGHSHVYWYRQLPEEGLKFMVYLQKENIIDESGMPKERFSAEFPKEGPSILRIQQVVRGDSAAYFCASSPGQGSRETQYFGPGTRLLVL.

The gene calls are TRBV6-4 and TRBJ2-1; 14 nucleotides match TRBD2. Germline values: CDR1 MRHNA, CDR2 SNTAGT. The V segment lost 4 bases and the J segment 9 bases; nucleotides outside the gene matches: 11. The CDR3 extends over 17 amino acids. The CDR3 nucleotides read TGTGCCAGCAGTGCGACTAGCGGGAGGGAGGTCTGGGTTGAGCAGTTCTTC. Its translation is CASSATSGREVWVEQFF.

The V gene is TRBV3-1 (or the pseudogene TRBV3-2), the J gene TRBJ2-7; 7 bases fit TRBD2. The germline V gene has CDR1 LGHDT and CDR2 YNNKEL (reference sequence). The length of the CDR3 is 16 residues. V was clipped by 1 base and J by 2 bases; unmatched bases: 8. The CDR3 DNA is TGTGCCAGCAGCCAAGTCTGGGGGGGAAGGGCCTACGAGCAGTACTTC. This codes for CASSQVWGGRAYEQYF.